The rows below give T cell receptor beta chains drawn from one sample of a study of T-cell reconstitution after alpha-beta-depleted transplantation in children. TCRdb itself ran the PCR reads through MiXCR, one entry per CDR3 protein. This sample has under 850,000 distinct CDR3 sequences, with around 14% found just once. The material was PBMCs, obtained before TCRalphabeta/CD19-depleted stem cell transplant. The receptor set was obtained from a girl aged 2-10 years with congenital amegakaryocytic thrombocytopenia, due to receive a stem cell transplant. Both conserved end residues are part of each CDR3. The D gene is left open where the match is weak. Size values are once, few and many counts, or a class for expanded clones, and some rows have none.

abundance	d_gene	j_gene	v_gene	CDR3aa	CDR3nt
few	NA	TRBJ2-7	TRBV20-1	CSANRDASYEQYF	TGCAGTGCCAATCGGGACGCCTCCTACGAGCAGTACTTC
NA	NA	TRBJ2-3	TRBV4-1	CASSLQTGAAQYF	TGCGCCAGCAGCCTCCAAACCGGGGCGGCACAGTATTTT
many	TRBD2	TRBJ2-3	TRBV20-1	CSASSTGRGYTDTQYF	TGCAGTGCTTCGTCTACCGGGAGGGGGTACACAGATACGCAGTATTTT
many	NA	TRBJ1-4	TRBV20-1	CSARDPPERHEKLFF	TGCAGTGCTAGAGATCCCCCCGAGAGACATGAAAAACTGTTTTTT
many	NA	TRBJ2-1	TRBV7-2	CASSLWAEGYNEQFF	TGTGCCAGCAGCTTATGGGCGGAGGGCTACAATGAGCAGTTCTTC
few	TRBD2	TRBJ2-1	TRBV5-1	CASRGTRGQFF	TGCGCCAGCAGGGGGACTAGGGGCCAGTTCTTC
few	NA	TRBJ2-1	TRBV5-1	CASSLGIDGIEQFF	TGCGCCAGCAGCTTGGGGATCGACGGAATTGAGCAGTTCTTC
many	NA	TRBJ2-1	TRBV20-1	CSATPRRADEQFF	TGCAGTGCTACCCCTCGGCGGGCGGATGAGCAGTTCTTC
few	NA	TRBJ2-3	TRBV12-3/TRBV12-4	CASLRGAVNTDTQYF	TGTGCCAGCCTAAGGGGGGCGGTCAACACAGATACGCAGTATTTT
many	TRBD1	TRBJ2-7	TRBV4-1	CASSHGQGSYEQYF	TGCGCCAGCAGCCACGGACAGGGTTCCTACGAGCAGTACTTC
NA	NA	TRBJ2-3	TRBV12-3/TRBV12-4	CASTSHGQSTDTQYF	TGTGCCAGCACCTCACATGGACAAAGCACAGATACGCAGTATTTT
few	NA	TRBJ2-2	TRBV5-1	CASSFADRNTGELFF	TGCGCCAGCAGCTTCGCGGACAGGAACACCGGGGAGCTGTTTTTT
few	NA	TRBJ2-1	TRBV6-5	CASSFKHPNNEQFF	TGTGCCAGCAGTTTTAAGCACCCAAACAATGAGCAGTTCTTC
NA	NA	TRBJ2-6	TRBV29-1	CSVVAGANVLTF	TGCAGCGTTGTAGCTGGGGCCAACGTCCTGACTTTC
NA	NA	TRBJ2-5	TRBV7-7	CASSPQGLGSETQYF	TGTGCCAGCAGCCCACAGGGTTTGGGTTCAGAGACCCAGTACTTC
many	NA	TRBJ2-2	TRBV4-1	CASSPRGPGELFF	TGCGCCAGCAGCCCCCGAGGGCCCGGGGAGCTGTTTTTT
many	TRBD2	TRBJ2-7	TRBV20-1	CSARERTSGRNEQYF	TGCAGTGCTAGAGAAAGGACTAGCGGGAGGAACGAGCAGTACTTC
many	NA	TRBJ1-3	TRBV2	CASSAWASVGGNTIYF	TGTGCCAGCAGCGCCTGGGCCAGTGTGGGTGGAAACACCATATATTTT
NA	TRBD2	TRBJ2-1	TRBV2	CASSGGPLAGVNVNEQFF	TGTGCCAGCAGTGGAGGACCTCTAGCGGGAGTAAATGTCAATGAGCAGTTCTTC
many	TRBD1	TRBJ2-7	TRBV5-1	CASRTGGGSYEQYF	TGCGCCAGCAGAACAGGGGGCGGTAGTTACGAGCAGTACTTC
few	TRBD1	TRBJ2-2	TRBV7-9	CASSSSVGQGITGELFF	TGTGCCAGCAGCTCCTCCGTCGGACAGGGCATCACCGGGGAGCTGTTTTTT
many	NA	TRBJ2-7	TRBV12-3/TRBV12-4	CASSSSRDYEQYF	TGTGCCAGCAGTTCATCTAGAGATTACGAGCAGTACTTC
many	TRBD2	TRBJ2-7	TRBV20-1	CSARDLGEGYEQYF	TGCAGTGCTAGAGATCTGGGGGAGGGCTACGAGCAGTACTTC
few	TRBD2	TRBJ2-1	TRBV18	CASSPRGEGEQFF	TGTGCCAGCTCACCACGTGGGGAGGGTGAGCAGTTCTTC
NA	NA	TRBJ2-2	TRBV12-3/TRBV12-4	CACRGMDTGELFF	TGTGCCTGTAGAGGGATGGACACCGGGGAGCTGTTTTTT
many	NA	TRBJ2-1	TRBV28	CASSPGPMGGEQFF	TGTGCCAGCAGCCCGGGACCAATGGGGGGTGAGCAGTTCTTC
NA	TRBD2	TRBJ2-3	TRBV7-6	CASSPSRGLAGGSDTQYF	TGTGCCAGCAGCCCCTCCCGTGGTCTAGCGGGCGGATCAGACACGCAGTATTTT
many	NA	TRBJ1-1	TRBV29-1	CSVVWATEAFF	TGCAGCGTTGTATGGGCCACTGAAGCTTTCTTT
many	NA	TRBJ2-2	TRBV7-9	CATWTGELFF	TGTGCCACGTGGACCGGGGAGCTGTTTTTT
NA	NA	TRBJ2-7	TRBV14	CASSQETAHRQYEQYF	TGTGCCAGCAGCCAAGAGACGGCCCATCGACAATACGAGCAGTACTTC
many	NA	TRBJ2-1	TRBV5-1	CASSLVGSGEQFF	TGCGCCAGCAGCTTGGTGGGCTCCGGGGAGCAGTTCTTC
NA	NA	TRBJ1-1	TRBV6-1	CASSQGDNTEAFF	TGTGCCAGCAGTCAAGGGGATAACACTGAAGCTTTCTTT
few	NA	TRBJ2-3	TRBV25-1	CASSEFAGSTDTQYF	TGTGCCAGCAGTGAGTTCGCGGGATCCACAGATACGCAGTATTTT
many	NA	TRBJ1-4	TRBV12-3/TRBV12-4	CASSFREKLFF	TGTGCCAGCAGTTTCCGGGAAAAACTGTTTTTT
many	NA	TRBJ2-1	TRBV29-1	CSVEGINRLYNEQFF	TGCAGCGTTGAGGGAATAAACAGGTTATACAATGAGCAGTTCTTC
NA	NA	TRBJ1-1	TRBV7-9	CASSLDRRAEAFF	TGTGCCAGCAGCCTCGACCGAAGGGCGGAAGCTTTCTTT
NA	TRBD2	TRBJ2-7	TRBV29-1	CSVGGLAGKEQYF	TGCAGCGTTGGGGGACTAGCTGGTAAAGAGCAGTACTTC
many	NA	TRBJ2-1	TRBV3-1	CASSQVAINNEQFF	TGTGCCAGCAGCCAAGTAGCGATAAACAATGAGCAGTTCTTC
many	TRBD1	TRBJ2-7	TRBV10-3	CAISEGQGASEQYF	TGTGCCATCAGTGAGGGACAGGGGGCTAGCGAGCAGTACTTC
NA	NA	TRBJ2-2	TRBV6-5	CASSYLGGTGSNTGELFF	TGTGCCAGCAGTTACCTGGGTGGAACGGGATCGAACACCGGGGAGCTGTTTTTT
NA	TRBD1	TRBJ2-7	TRBV28	CASRVGTGTYEQYF	TGTGCCAGCAGGGTGGGGACAGGGACCTACGAGCAGTACTTC
few	TRBD1	TRBJ2-7	TRBV11-2	CASSPSSDRGYSYEQYF	TGTGCCAGCAGCCCAAGTTCCGACAGGGGGTATTCCTACGAGCAGTACTTC
NA	NA	TRBJ2-6	TRBV15	CATSRETGLANVLTF	TGTGCCACCAGCAGAGAGACGGGCCTGGCCAACGTCCTGACTTTC
NA	NA	TRBJ1-5	TRBV15	CATTTPPGSWGGQPQHF	TGTGCCACCACCACCCCCCCCGGGTCCTGGGGAGGTCAGCCCCAGCATTTT
NA	TRBD2	TRBJ2-7	TRBV10-3	CAISPSGSTYEQYF	TGTGCCATCAGCCCGAGCGGGAGCACCTACGAGCAGTACTTC
many	NA	TRBJ2-3	TRBV29-1	CSVVAEFTDTQYF	TGCAGCGTTGTAGCGGAGTTCACAGATACGCAGTATTTT
NA	TRBD2	TRBJ2-3	TRBV3-1	CASSRSGSAPDTQYF	TGTGCCAGCAGCCGTAGCGGGAGCGCCCCAGATACGCAGTATTTT
many	NA	TRBJ1-5	TRBV28	CASGPGYQPQHF	TGTGCCAGCGGGCCAGGGTATCAGCCCCAGCATTTT
many	TRBD2	TRBJ2-7	TRBV5-1	CASSRTYSGTDREQYF	TGCGCCAGCAGCCGGACTTATAGCGGGACCGACCGCGAGCAGTACTTC
many	NA	TRBJ2-2	TRBV11-2	CASSLVTVGRTHTGELFF	TGTGCCAGCAGCTTAGTAACGGTTGGCAGGACGCACACCGGGGAGCTGTTTTTT
NA	TRBD2	TRBJ2-7	TRBV7-2	CASSPARGAGSFYEQYF	TGTGCCAGCAGCCCAGCTAGAGGAGCGGGGAGCTTCTACGAGCAGTACTTC
NA	NA	TRBJ1-1	TRBV6-2/TRBV6-3	CASSYERTYTEAFF	TGTGCCAGCAGTTACGAACGGACATACACTGAAGCTTTCTTT
few	NA	TRBJ2-2	TRBV29-1	CSVRGGTGELFF	TGCAGCGTTAGAGGAGGCACCGGGGAGCTGTTTTTT
few	NA	TRBJ2-3	TRBV5-1	CASSLVGRDPDTQYF	TGCGCCAGCAGCTTGGTAGGCAGGGATCCAGATACGCAGTATTTT
few	NA	TRBJ2-5	TRBV20-1	CSARDLGKGEETQYF	TGCAGTGCTAGAGATCTAGGGAAGGGAGAGGAGACCCAGTACTTC